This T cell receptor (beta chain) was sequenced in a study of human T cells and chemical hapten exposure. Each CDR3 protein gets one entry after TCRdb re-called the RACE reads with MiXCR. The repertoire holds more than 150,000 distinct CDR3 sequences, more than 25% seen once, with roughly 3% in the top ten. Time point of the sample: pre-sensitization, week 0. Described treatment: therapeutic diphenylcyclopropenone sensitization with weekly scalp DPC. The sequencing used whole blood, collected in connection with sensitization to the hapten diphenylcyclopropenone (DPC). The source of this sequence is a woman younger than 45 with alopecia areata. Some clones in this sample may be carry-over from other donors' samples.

In DNA, the CDR3 is TGTGCCAGCAGTGGACAGGGAAAACTGTTTTTT. It encodes CASSGQGKLFF. The chain has TRBV6-1 and TRBJ1-4; 7 bases match TRBD1. The CDR3 is made up of 11 amino acids. Unmatched junction bases numbered 0, after V lost 4 bases and J lost 10 bases. The germline V gene has CDR1 MNHNS and CDR2 SASEGT.